Given below is one T cell receptor beta chain in context. Antigen: not known. Germline V gene lookup returns CDR1 SGDLS and CDR2 YYNGEE. With 4 bases removed from V and 7 bases from J, the gap between germline ends came to 18 bases. This CDR3 has 16 amino acids. Caucasian adults residing in Nashville, Tennessee made up all the donors. This sample was taken from a study of shared clonotypes between healthy human individuals. Points from the study as a whole: Rarefaction curves obtained for sorted subsets showed sequencing incomplete despite large depth. Shared clonotypes across all four donors exceeded non-shared ones in generation probability. Deeper or shallower sequencing was expected to change how clonotypes are shared among donors.

Here immunoSEQ multiplex PCR was the method, and the copy in TCRdb shows in-frame clones only, minus some. The profile shows approximately 1,000,000 clones, approximately 80% of them singletons. This sequence joins TRBV9 and TRBJ1-6; D might be TRBD1 (6 bases). The source material was memory CD4+ T cells from PBMCs. Subset specified: CD45RA-negative fraction. The sequence came from a man aged 18 to 29 in good health. Some clones in this sample may be carry-over from other donors' samples. This CDR3 reads CASSIRPGQTNSPLHF. CDR3 bases: TGTGCCAGCAGCATTAGGCCGGGACAAACAAATTCACCCCTCCACTTT.